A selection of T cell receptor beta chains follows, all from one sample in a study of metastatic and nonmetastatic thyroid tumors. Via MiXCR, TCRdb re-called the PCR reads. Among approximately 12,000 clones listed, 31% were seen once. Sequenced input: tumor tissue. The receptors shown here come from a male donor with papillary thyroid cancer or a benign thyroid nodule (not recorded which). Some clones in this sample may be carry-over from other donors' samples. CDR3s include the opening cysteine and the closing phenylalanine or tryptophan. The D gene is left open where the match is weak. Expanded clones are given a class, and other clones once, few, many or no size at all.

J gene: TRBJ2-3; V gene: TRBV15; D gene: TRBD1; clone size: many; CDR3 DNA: TGTGCCACCAGCGCTGGACAGGGGGGCACAGATACGCAGTATTTT; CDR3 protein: CATSAGQGGTDTQYF
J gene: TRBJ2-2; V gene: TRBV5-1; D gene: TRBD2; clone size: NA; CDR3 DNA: TGCGCCAGCAGCTTGGCGGTAGCGGGAACCGGGGAGCTGTTTTTT; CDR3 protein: CASSLAVAGTGELFF
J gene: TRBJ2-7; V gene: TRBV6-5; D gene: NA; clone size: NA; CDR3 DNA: TGTGCCAGCAGTTCCTCTACAGGCGCCGCCTACGAGCAGTACTTC; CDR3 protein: CASSSSTGAAYEQYF
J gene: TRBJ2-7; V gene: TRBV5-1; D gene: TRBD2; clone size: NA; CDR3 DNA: TGCTCCAGCAGCTTAAGCCTAGCGGGAGGCACGCCCTACGAGCAGTACTTC; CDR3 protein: CSSSLSLAGGTPYEQYF
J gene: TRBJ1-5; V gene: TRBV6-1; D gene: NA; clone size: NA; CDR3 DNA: TGTGCCAGCAGTGTTAGGGTGGAAGGACGGCCCCAGCATTTT; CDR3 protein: CASSVRVEGRPQHF
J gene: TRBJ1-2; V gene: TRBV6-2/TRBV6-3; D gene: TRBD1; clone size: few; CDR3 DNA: TGTGCCAGCAGCCCTTGGGGACAGAACTATGGCTACACCTTC; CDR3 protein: CASSPWGQNYGYTF
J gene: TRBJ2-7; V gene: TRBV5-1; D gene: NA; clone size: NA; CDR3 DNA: TGCGCCAGCAGCTTGGATCTCGGAATCGAGCAGTACTTC; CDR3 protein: CASSLDLGIEQYF
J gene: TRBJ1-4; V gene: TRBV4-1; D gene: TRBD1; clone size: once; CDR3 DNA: TGCGCCAGCAGCCAGGGCACAGGGGCCCACCTGGGAAAACTGTTTTTT; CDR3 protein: CASSQGTGAHLGKLFF
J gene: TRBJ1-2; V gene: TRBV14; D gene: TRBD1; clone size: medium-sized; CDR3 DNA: TGTGCCAGCAGCCCGTTGACAGGGGGACACTATGGCTACACCTTC; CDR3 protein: CASSPLTGGHYGYTF
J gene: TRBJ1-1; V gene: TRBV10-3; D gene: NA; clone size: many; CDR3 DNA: TGTGCCATCAGTGCTCGAGGGGGCACTGAAGCTTTCTTT; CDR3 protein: CAISARGGTEAFF
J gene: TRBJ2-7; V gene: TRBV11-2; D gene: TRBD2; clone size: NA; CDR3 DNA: TGTGCCAGCACCCCCACCTTAGCGGGGGCTCCACACTTC; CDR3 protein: CASTPTLAGAPHF
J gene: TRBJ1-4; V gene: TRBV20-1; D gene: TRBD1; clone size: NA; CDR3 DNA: TGCAGTGCTAGATTAGGGGGCATCAATGAAAAACTGTTTTTT; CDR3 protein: CSARLGGINEKLFF
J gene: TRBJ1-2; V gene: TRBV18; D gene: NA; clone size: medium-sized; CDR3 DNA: TGTGCCAGCTCACCAGTAAGGGAGGTGCGTGGCTACACCTTC; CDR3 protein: CASSPVREVRGYTF
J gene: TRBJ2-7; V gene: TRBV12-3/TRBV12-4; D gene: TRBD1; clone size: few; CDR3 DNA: TGTGCCAGCAGTGGGGGGACAGGGTCTTTCTACGAGCAGTACTTC; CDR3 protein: CASSGGTGSFYEQYF
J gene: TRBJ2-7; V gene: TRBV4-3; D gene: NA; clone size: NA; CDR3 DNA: TGCGCCAGCAGCGAGGGCGTCTCCTACGAGCAGTACTTC; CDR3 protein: CASSEGVSYEQYF
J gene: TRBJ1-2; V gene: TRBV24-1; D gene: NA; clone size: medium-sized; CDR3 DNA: TGTGCCACCAGTGATGGGACCTTCGGAGGCTACACCTTC; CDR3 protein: CATSDGTFGGYTF
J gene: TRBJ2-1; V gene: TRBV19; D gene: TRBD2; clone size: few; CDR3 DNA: TGTGCCAGTACAGCGGGAGGGCCGGGGCACAATGAGCAGTTCTTC; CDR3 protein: CASTAGGPGHNEQFF
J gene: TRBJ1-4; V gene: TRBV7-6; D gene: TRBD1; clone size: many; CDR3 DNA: TGTGCCAGCAGCTTATCAGGGGGCGAAAAACTGTTTTTT; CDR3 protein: CASSLSGGEKLFF
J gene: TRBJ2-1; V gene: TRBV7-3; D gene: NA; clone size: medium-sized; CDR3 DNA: TGTGCCAGCAGCCCCTACCTACTAGATACCGTCGATGAGCAGTTCTTC; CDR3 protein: CASSPYLLDTVDEQFF
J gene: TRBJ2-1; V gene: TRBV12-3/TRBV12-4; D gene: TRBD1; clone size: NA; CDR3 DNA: TGTGCCAGCAACAGACAGGGGAATGAGCAGTTCTTC; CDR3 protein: CASNRQGNEQFF
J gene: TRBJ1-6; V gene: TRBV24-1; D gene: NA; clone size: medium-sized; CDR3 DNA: TGTGCCACCAGTGCCTCGGTTGGTTCACCCCTCCACTTT; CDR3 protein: CATSASVGSPLHF
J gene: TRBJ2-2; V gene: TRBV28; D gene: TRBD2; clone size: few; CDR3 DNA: TGTGCCAGCCTAGGGCTAGCGGGAGTTCGAGGGGAGCTGTTTTTT; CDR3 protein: CASLGLAGVRGELFF
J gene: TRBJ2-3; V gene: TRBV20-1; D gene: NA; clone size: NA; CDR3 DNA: TGCAGTGCCCGTAACAGGGCAGATACGCAGTATTTT; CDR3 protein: CSARNRADTQYF
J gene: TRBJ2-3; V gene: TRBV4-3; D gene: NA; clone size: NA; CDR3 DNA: TGCGCCAGCAGCCCGTTATGGGAGTCGGGACCAGATACGCAGTATTTT; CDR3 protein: CASSPLWESGPDTQYF
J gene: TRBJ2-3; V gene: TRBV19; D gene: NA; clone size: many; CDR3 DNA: TGTGCCAGTAGTCGCCTGGACAGCACAGATACGCAGTATTTT; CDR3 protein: CASSRLDSTDTQYF
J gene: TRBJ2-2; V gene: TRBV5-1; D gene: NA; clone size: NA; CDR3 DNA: TGCGCCAGCAGCCCCATGGGAAACACCGGGGAGCTGTTTTTT; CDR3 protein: CASSPMGNTGELFF
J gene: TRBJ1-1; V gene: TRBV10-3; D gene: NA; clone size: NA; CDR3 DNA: TGTGCCATCAGTGAAAGGTCGAGGGGACAAAGAATGGCTGAAGCTTTCTTT; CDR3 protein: CAISERSRGQRMAEAFF
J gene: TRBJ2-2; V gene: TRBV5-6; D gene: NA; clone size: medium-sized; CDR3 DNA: TGTGCCAGCAGCCCAAATCCAGGGACCGGGGAGCTGTTTTTT; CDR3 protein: CASSPNPGTGELFF
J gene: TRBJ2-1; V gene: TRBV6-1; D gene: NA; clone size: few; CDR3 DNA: TGTGCCAGCAGTGAAACGTGGGGCTCCTACAATGAGCAGTTCTTC; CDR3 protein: CASSETWGSYNEQFF
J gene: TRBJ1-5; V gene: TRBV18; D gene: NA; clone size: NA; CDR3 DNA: TGTGCCAGCTCACCAAGCAGCAATCAGCCCCAGCATTTT; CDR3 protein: CASSPSSNQPQHF
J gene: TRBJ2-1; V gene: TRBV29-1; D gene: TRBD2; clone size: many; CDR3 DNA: TGCAGCGTTGAAAACTATCGGACTAGCGGAACCAATGAGCAGTTCTTC; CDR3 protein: CSVENYRTSGTNEQFF
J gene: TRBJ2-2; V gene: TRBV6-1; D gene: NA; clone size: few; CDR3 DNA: TGTGCCAGCAGTACAGGACGGAACACCGGGGAGCTGTTTTTT; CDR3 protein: CASSTGRNTGELFF
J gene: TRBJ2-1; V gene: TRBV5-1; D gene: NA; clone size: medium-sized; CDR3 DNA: TGCGCCAGCAGCCGAGACAGGAGCTCCTACAATGAGCAGTTCTTC; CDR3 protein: CASSRDRSSYNEQFF
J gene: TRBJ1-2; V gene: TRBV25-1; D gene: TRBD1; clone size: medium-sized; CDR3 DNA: TGTGCCAGCAGTGCCGCGGACAGGCGGAATGGCTACACCTTC; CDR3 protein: CASSAADRRNGYTF
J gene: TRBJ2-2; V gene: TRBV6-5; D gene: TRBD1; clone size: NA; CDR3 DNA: TGTGCCAGCAGTTACTTCAGGGGGCGCGGTTTCGGGGAGCTGTTTTTT; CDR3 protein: CASSYFRGRGFGELFF
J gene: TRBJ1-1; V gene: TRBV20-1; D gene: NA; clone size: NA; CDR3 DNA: TGCAGTGCCCACGGGGGGAACACTGAAGCTTTCTTT; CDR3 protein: CSAHGGNTEAFF
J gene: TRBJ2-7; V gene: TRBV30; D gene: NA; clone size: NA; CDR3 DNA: TGTGCCTGGAGTCGACCCCCAGGCACCTACGAGCAGTACTTC; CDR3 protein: CAWSRPPGTYEQYF
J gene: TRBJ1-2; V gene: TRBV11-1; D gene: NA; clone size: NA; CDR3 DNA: TGTGCCAGCAGCTGGTCTTGGGCGACAGTGAGTGTCTCTGGCTACTCCTTC; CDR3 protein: CASSWSWATVSVSGYSF
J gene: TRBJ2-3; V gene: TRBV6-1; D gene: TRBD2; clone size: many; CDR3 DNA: TGTGCCAGCAGTACCGGGACTAGCGGGGGGGGGGGCACAGATACGCAGTATTTT; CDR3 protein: CASSTGTSGGGGTDTQYF
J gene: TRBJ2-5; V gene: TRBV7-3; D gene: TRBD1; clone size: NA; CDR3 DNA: TGTGCCAGCAGCTTATGGGGACAGGGGGTTCAAGAGACCCAGTACTTC; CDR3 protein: CASSLWGQGVQETQYF
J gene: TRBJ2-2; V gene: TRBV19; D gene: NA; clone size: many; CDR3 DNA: TGTGCCACCGGGACACCCGCCGGGGAGCTGTTTTTT; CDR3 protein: CATGTPAGELFF
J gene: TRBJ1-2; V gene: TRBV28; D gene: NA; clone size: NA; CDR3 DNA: TGTGCCAGCAGTTTATCCCCAGGGTGGGGCTATGGCTACACCTTC; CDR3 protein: CASSLSPGWGYGYTF
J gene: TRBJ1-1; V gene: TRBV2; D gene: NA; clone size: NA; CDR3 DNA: TGTGCCAGCAGTGTGGGTATCGGCACTGAAGCTTTCTTT; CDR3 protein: CASSVGIGTEAFF
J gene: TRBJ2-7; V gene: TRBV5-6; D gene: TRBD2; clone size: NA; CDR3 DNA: TGTGCCAGCAGCTGGCTAGCGGGAGGGTACGAGCAGTACTTC; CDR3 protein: CASSWLAGGYEQYF
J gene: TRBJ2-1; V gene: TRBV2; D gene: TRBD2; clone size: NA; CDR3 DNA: TGTGCCAGCAGTGGCTCCCTTAGCGGGACGCGGTACAATGAGCAGTTCTTC; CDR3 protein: CASSGSLSGTRYNEQFF
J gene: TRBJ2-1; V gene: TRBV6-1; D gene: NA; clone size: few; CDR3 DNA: TGTGCCAGCAGCTATAACAGGGATGAGCAGTTCTTC; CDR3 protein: CASSYNRDEQFF
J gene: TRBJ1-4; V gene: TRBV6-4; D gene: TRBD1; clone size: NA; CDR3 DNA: TGTGCCAGCAGTGACGGGACAGGGGGTGAAAAACTGTTTTTT; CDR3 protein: CASSDGTGGEKLFF
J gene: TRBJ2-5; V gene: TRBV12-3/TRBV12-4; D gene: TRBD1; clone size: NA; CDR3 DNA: TGTGCCAGCAGGAAAACAGGGGGAGTAGGGGACCGAGAGACCCAGTACTTC; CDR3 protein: CASRKTGGVGDRETQYF
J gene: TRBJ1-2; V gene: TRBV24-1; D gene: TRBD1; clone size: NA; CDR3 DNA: TGTGCCACCAGTGACCGGACAGGAGGAGTTTATGGCTACACCTTC; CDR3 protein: CATSDRTGGVYGYTF
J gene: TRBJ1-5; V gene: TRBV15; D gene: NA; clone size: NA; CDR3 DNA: TGTGCCACCAGCAGAGACTTTGGCGGGGCTAGCAATCAGCCCCAGCATTTT; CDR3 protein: CATSRDFGGASNQPQHF
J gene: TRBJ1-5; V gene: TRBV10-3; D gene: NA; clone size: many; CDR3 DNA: TGTGCCATCAGTGGTGGGAGCAATCAGCCCCAGCATTTT; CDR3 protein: CAISGGSNQPQHF
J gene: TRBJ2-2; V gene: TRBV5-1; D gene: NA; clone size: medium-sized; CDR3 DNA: TGCGCCAGCAGCTCCGGAGTTGATTGGGGGCGAAAGAACACCGGGGAGCTGTTTTTT; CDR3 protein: CASSSGVDWGRKNTGELFF
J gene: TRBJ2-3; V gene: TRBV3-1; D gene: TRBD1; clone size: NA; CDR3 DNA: TGTGCCAGCAGCCTCGGACAGGGAGTCACAGATACGCAGTATTTT; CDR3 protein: CASSLGQGVTDTQYF
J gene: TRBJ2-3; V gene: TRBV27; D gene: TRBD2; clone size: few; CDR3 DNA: TGTGCCAGCAGTTGGACCGGACTAGCGATGGCAGATACGCAGTATTTT; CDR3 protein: CASSWTGLAMADTQYF
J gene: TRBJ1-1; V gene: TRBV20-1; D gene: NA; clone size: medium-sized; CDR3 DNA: TGCAGTGCTAGGCGGATAATTCAGACTGAAGCTTTCTTT; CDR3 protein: CSARRIIQTEAFF